These 23 T cell receptor beta chains originate from one sample sequenced in a study of CD8+ T cells in alopecia areata. Specified treatment: oral pan-JAK inhibitor, 5-10 mg twice daily. In each case, RNA was isolated and then reverse transcribed into cDNA as the sequencing template. The data were produced by immunoSEQ multiplex PCR, yet TCRdb's version contains in-frame clones alone and is incomplete. The sample consists of roughly 170,000 clones, around 58% of them appearing once. The source material was CD8+ T cells sorted from blood, sampled at week 24, from a patient treated with tofacitinib. These receptor sequences come from a human donor with alopecia areata.

The V call is TRBV14, the J call TRBJ1-2; perhaps TRBD1 as D (5 bases). The length of the CDR3 is 13 residues. Germline assignment: CDR1 SGHDN and CDR2 FVKESK. Trimming removed 8 bases at V and 4 bases at J, with 14 bases between. The CDR3 DNA reads as TGTGCCAGCGCCCCGGGGGGACGCTATGGCTACACCTTC. This translates into CASAPGGRYGYTF.

The chain combines TRBV7-6 with TRBJ1-1; D remains unclear. Trimming took off 4 bases at V and 4 bases at J, with 10 bases between the two ends. Germline CDR1 and CDR2: SGHVS and FNYEAQ. This CDR3 has 13 amino acids. This CDR3 reads CASSSSGSTEAFF. Written as DNA, the CDR3 is TGTGCCAGCAGCTCGTCAGGAAGCACTGAAGCTTTCTTT.

The chain has TRBV27 and TRBJ1-6, with D unresolved. Trimming removed 5 bases at V and 11 bases at J, with 13 bases between. CDR1 is MNHEY and CDR2 is SMNVEV in the germline V gene (reference sequence). The CDR3 covers 13 residues. CDR3 residues: CASSPSLGAPLHF. For the CDR3, the DNA is TGTGCCAGCAGTCCATCCCTTGGGGCACCCCTCCACTTT.

J is TRBJ1-2 and V is TRBV4-2; D is ambiguous. This CDR3 region has 15 residues. CDR1 is LGHNA, CDR2 YNFKEQ, per germline. Trimming left V 4 bases short and J 3 bases short, with 15 bases between. In DNA, the CDR3 is TGTGCCAGCAGCCCCGCGAATCCCATGGACTATGGCTACACCTTC. Protein product: CASSPANPMDYGYTF.

This clone was recorded a few times. The gene calls are TRBV7-8 and TRBJ2-2; no clear D. The germline V and J ends were trimmed by 5 bases and 3 bases, with 10 bases remaining between them. Germline CDR1 and CDR2: SGHVS and FQNEAQ. The CDR3 totals 14 residues. The CDR3 DNA sequence: TGTGCCAGCAGCCACCAAGATTACACCGGGGAGCTGTTTTTT. It codes for CASSHQDYTGELFF.

The J gene is TRBJ2-1, the V gene TRBV4-1; D may be TRBD1 or TRBD2 (5 bases each). The CDR3 totals 12 residues. V gave up 5 bases and J gave up 6 bases, with 8 bases separating them. Germline-derived CDR1 and CDR2 are MGHRA and YSYEKL. The CDR3 DNA is TGCGCCAGCAGCTCGAGGGGCAATGAGCAGTTCTTC. Its protein is CASSSRGNEQFF.

The chain recombines TRBV5-6 with TRBJ2-3; D could derive from TRBD1 or TRBD2 (5 bases each). Germline lookup yields CDR1 SGHDT and CDR2 YYEEEE. The CDR3 spans 14 residues. V gave up 5 bases and J gave up 0 bases, with 10 bases separating them. CDR3 amino acids: CASRWGSSTDTQYF. DNA for the CDR3: TGTGCCAGCAGATGGGGGAGTAGCACAGATACGCAGTATTTT.

DNA of the CDR3: TGTGCCACCAGCAGAGATCGAGGGATCAATCAGCCCCAGCATTTT. Translated: CATSRDRGINQPQHF. V usage is TRBV15 and J usage is TRBJ1-5; D is unresolved. V lost 0 bases to trimming and J lost 3 bases, with 9 bases between them. Germline lookup yields CDR1 LNHNV and CDR2 YYDKDF (reference sequence). The CDR3 spans 15 residues.

V usage is TRBV6-5 and J usage is TRBJ1-2, with D maybe TRBD1 (6 bases). The CDR3 runs to 12 residues. Trimming left V 6 bases short and J 7 bases short, with 12 bases between. Germline V gene lookup returns CDR1 MNHEY and CDR2 SVGAGI. The CDR3, as DNA: TGTGCCAGCAGCACAGGGTCTAGTGGCTACACCTTC. It encodes CASSTGSSGYTF.

The chain has TRBV27 and TRBJ1-1; D remains unclear. Trimming shortened V by 4 bases and J by 0 bases, and 9 bases separated the two germline ends. Germline lookup yields CDR1 MNHEY and CDR2 SMNVEV (reference sequence). The length of the CDR3 is 14 residues. CDR3 loop: CASSSGNMNTEAFF. In DNA, the CDR3 is TGTGCCAGCAGTTCCGGCAACATGAACACTGAAGCTTTCTTT.

This chain uses TRBV27 with TRBJ1-6, with D perhaps matching TRBD1 (5 bases). The CDR3 sequence is 13 residues long. The V gene lost 4 bases and the J gene lost 8 bases, with 9 bases spanning the gap. The V gene's germline CDR1 is MNHEY and CDR2 SMNVEV (reference sequence). Here the CDR3 reads CASSYGGYSPLHF. The CDR3 nucleotides are TGTGCCAGCAGTTATGGGGGGTATTCACCCCTCCACTTT.

The V and J genes are TRBV30 and TRBJ1-6, with D hard to call. The CDR3 extends over 13 amino acids. CDR1 is GTSNPN, CDR2 SVGIG, per germline (reference sequence). The ends were cut back, 0 bases at V and 10 bases at J, with 10 bases in the middle. CDR3 protein: CAWSVTTGSPLHF. The CDR3, as DNA: TGTGCCTGGAGTGTTACTACCGGCTCACCCCTCCACTTT.

The chain carries TRBV19 and TRBJ1-2; no clear D. The length of the CDR3 is 12 residues. The germline V gene encodes CDR1 LNHDA and CDR2 SQIVND (reference sequence). V lost 4 bases to trimming and J lost 3 bases, with 6 bases between them. Written as DNA, the CDR3 is TGTGCCAGTAGTACAGCCTACTATGGCTACACCTTC. Translating gives CASSTAYYGYTF.

This clone was counted between two and nine times. The chain links TRBV7-9 to TRBJ2-7; either TRBD1 or TRBD2 may supply D (5 bases each). The CDR3 has 14 residues. CDR1 and CDR2 from the germline V gene are SEHNR and FQNEAQ (reference sequence). Deletions cut 4 bases from V and 6 bases from J, with 16 bases between. This CDR3 reads CASSSVSGRPEQYF. The CDR3 region has the DNA TGTGCCAGCAGCTCCGTCTCGGGACGACCCGAGCAGTACTTC.

The chain employs TRBV29-1 and TRBJ2-5; either TRBD1 or TRBD2 may fit D (6 bases each). The germline gives CDR1 SQVTM, CDR2 ANQGSEA. V was shortened by 7 bases and J by 5 bases, with 17 bases between the two germline ends. The CDR3 has 13 residues. The DNA for the CDR3 is TGCAGCGGGGACCCGGGGGCAGGGGAGACCCAGTACTTC. Residues: CSGDPGAGETQYF.

This clone was counted once. The chain is built from TRBV27 and TRBJ1-5; D is uncertain. This CDR3 is built from 14 residues. The germline gives CDR1 MNHEY, CDR2 SMNVEV (reference sequence). The ends were cut back, 7 bases at V and 8 bases at J, with 18 bases in the middle. The CDR3 DNA is TGTGCCAGCACCAAAGAGGGTGGGCTGGAGCCCCAGCATTTT. Translated: CASTKEGGLEPQHF.

This clone was found a few times. The chain has TRBV25-1 and TRBJ2-5, with D possibly matching TRBD2 (6 bases). The V gene lost 1 base and the J gene lost 5 bases, with 11 bases spanning the gap. This CDR3 spans 14 amino acids. Per germline, CDR1 MGHDK and CDR2 SYGVNS. CDR3 coding DNA: TGTGCCAGCAGTGAATTCGGGGGAGTGGAGACCCAGTACTTC. This sequence encodes CASSEFGGVETQYF.

This clone was counted only a few times. The rearrangement links TRBV29-1 to TRBJ1-6; D might be TRBD1 (5 bases). This CDR3 has 15 amino acids. Trimming removed 0 bases at V and 5 bases at J, with 11 bases between. Germline CDR1 is SQVTM and CDR2 is ANQGSEA. DNA for the CDR3: TGCAGCGTTGAAGAGGGGCTCGGTGATAATTCACCCCTCCACTTT. Translation: CSVEEGLGDNSPLHF.

The rearrangement joins TRBV29-1 to TRBJ1-2, with 9 positions matching TRBD1. Per the germline V gene, CDR1 is SQVTM and CDR2 is ANQGSEA. V dropped 7 bases and J dropped 6; count of bases not matched to a gene: 6. This CDR3 region has 12 residues. The CDR3 nucleotides read TGCAGCGAGACAGGGGGATTAGATGGCTACACCTTC. This sequence encodes CSETGGLDGYTF.

This clone was seen a few times. The DNA for the CDR3 is TGTGCCACCACCCCCGGGCAGTGGGGCAATCAGCCCCAGCATTTT. It translates to CATTPGQWGNQPQHF. V and J are TRBV19 and TRBJ1-5; D remains unclear. Trimming shortened V by 10 bases and J by 2 bases, and 18 bases separated the two germline ends. The CDR3 covers 15 residues. Germline CDR1 LNHDA, CDR2 SQIVND (reference sequence).

The V call is TRBV13, the J call TRBJ2-7, with 11 bases aligning to TRBD2. The CDR3 sequence is 20 residues long. V shed 4 bases and J 2 bases; nucleotides not matched to a gene: 19. Germline V gives CDR1 PRHDT, CDR2 FYEKMQ (reference sequence). CDR3 sequence: CASSSRDPKLAGGLPYEQYF. The CDR3 DNA follows: TGTGCCAGCAGCTCCCGGGACCCCAAGCTAGCGGGGGGTCTCCCCTACGAGCAGTACTTC.

This chain uses TRBV19 with TRBJ1-2; tentative D call: TRBD1 (6 bases). Germline CDR1 reads LNHDA; CDR2 reads SQIVND (reference sequence). V gave up 7 bases and J gave up 3 bases, with 9 bases separating them. This CDR3 spans 12 amino acids. The CDR3 spells CASTGTYYGYTF. The CDR3 bases are TGTGCCAGTACCGGGACATACTATGGCTACACCTTC.

The gene calls are TRBV4-1 and TRBJ2-7; D is perhaps TRBD1 (5 bases). From germline, CDR1 is MGHRA and CDR2 YSYEKL. CDR3 length equals 15 residues. Trimming pared 1 base from V and 3 bases from J, leaving 13 bases between. The DNA of the CDR3 is TGCGCCAGCAGCCAAGCTAGGACACCGCTCTACGAGCAGTACTTC. Translation gives CASSQARTPLYEQYF.